One sample yielded the 27 T cell receptor beta chains listed below, sequenced in a study of cytomegalovirus exposure and HLA in healthy donors. Primers included in the PCR were 60 Vbeta and 13 Jbeta primers. The repertoire was sequenced with immunoSEQ multiplex PCR; TCRdb's copy has only in-frame clones and lacks some. The table has about 170,000 clones, approximately 81% seen once. The source material was PBMCs. The receptor set was obtained from a man younger than 35 in good health and CMV-seropositive.

The rearrangement links TRBV5-1 to TRBJ2-7; maybe TRBD1 (5 bases). Germline V lookup: CDR1 SGHRS, CDR2 YFSETQ. This CDR3 is 17 amino acids long. V was shortened by 0 bases and J by 6 bases, with 22 bases between the two germline ends. CDR3 DNA sequence: TGCGCCAGCAGCTTGGCCGGAGATCGAGCAGGGTCTATCGAGCAGTACTTC. It is translated as CASSLAGDRAGSIEQYF.

The rearrangement uses TRBV5-6 and TRBJ1-6; a weak D match, TRBD1 (6 bases). CDR1 is SGHDT and CDR2 is YYEEEE in the germline V gene. The CDR3 loop spans 14 amino acids. V dropped 5 bases and J dropped 6 bases, with 12 bases sitting between them. CDR3: CASRPGQLNSPLHF. The CDR3 nucleotides are TGTGCCAGCAGGCCAGGACAGCTTAATTCACCCCTCCACTTT.

The rearrangement links TRBV6-4 to TRBJ2-3; no clear D gene. The CDR3 spans 15 residues. The germline CDR1 and CDR2 sequences are MRHNA and SNTAGT. V was cut by 0 bases and J by 2 bases, with 9 bases left in between. The CDR3 sequence: CASSDSVDSTDTQYF. The CDR3 DNA is TGTGCCAGCAGTGACTCGGTTGACTCCACAGATACGCAGTATTTT.

The chain is built from TRBV19 and TRBJ2-5; TRBD2 matches 8 bases. J was trimmed by 0 bases and V by 4 bases; bases with no gene match: 7. This CDR3 contains 16 residues. Germline lookup yields CDR1 LNHDA and CDR2 SQIVND (reference sequence). The DNA for the CDR3 is TGTGCCAGTAGTACGGCTAGCGGGTTATACCAAGAGACCCAGTACTTC. Amino acids: CASSTASGLYQETQYF.

The V gene is TRBV18, the J gene TRBJ1-2; the D is unclear. Trimming took 4 bases from V and 6 from J, leaving 12 bases between them. This CDR3 spans 13 amino acids. CDR1 KGHSH and CDR2 LQKENI come from the germline V gene. Here the CDR3 reads CASSRREVDGYTF. CDR3 nucleotide sequence: TGTGCCAGCTCACGAAGAGAAGTGGATGGCTACACCTTC.

V gene TRBV6-6 combines with J gene TRBJ1-4; D is possibly TRBD1 (6 bases). The CDR3 is 15 residues long. CDR1 and CDR2 (germline): MNHNY, SVGAGI (reference sequence). Trimming removed 2 bases at V and 8 bases at J, with 15 bases between. CDR3 nucleotides: TGTGCCAGCAGTTACCCCGCCCGACAGGAAGAAAAACTGTTTTTT. It encodes CASSYPARQEEKLFF.

This rearrangement joins TRBV7-2 to TRBJ2-1; D might be TRBD1 (5 bases). This CDR3 has 16 amino acids. The germline V gene has CDR1 SGHTA and CDR2 FQGNSA. The V and J ends lost 0 bases and 5 bases respectively, with 14 bases between them. The CDR3 region has the DNA TGTGCCAGCAGCTTAGCCGCAGGGATGTCACACAATGAGCAGTTCTTC. Protein: CASSLAAGMSHNEQFF.

The chain carries TRBV15 and TRBJ1-2; 8 nucleotides align to TRBD1. The junction had 7 bases not matched to a gene; V was cut back by 1 base and J by 6 bases. The length of the CDR3 is 15 residues. From germline, CDR1 is LNHNV and CDR2 YYDKDF (reference sequence). This chain's CDR3 is CATSRGETGEDGYTF. As DNA, the CDR3 is TGTGCCACCAGCAGAGGAGAGACAGGGGAGGATGGCTACACCTTC. The full variable domain, with the rest looked up from reference TRBV15 and TRBJ1-2, is DAMVIQNPRYQVTQFGKPVTLSCSQTLNHNVMYWYQQKSSQAPKLLFHYYDKDFNNEADTPDNFQSRRPNTSFCFLDIRSPGLGDTAMYLCATSRGETGEDGYTFGSGTRLTVV.

The chain carries TRBV19 and TRBJ1-1, with unresolved D. Between the trimmed V and J ends, which lost 8 bases and 11 bases, there was a span of 15 bases. Germline V gene data show CDR1 as LNHDA and CDR2 as SQIVND (reference sequence). The CDR3 covers 11 residues. CDR3 DNA: TGTGCCAGTCGCGGGGTGGTAGAGGCTTTCTTT. Amino acids: CASRGVVEAFF.

The CDR3 DNA is TGTGCCAGTAGTATGTCGGGGGGCCCCTCCTCTTATGGCTACACCTTC. This encodes CASSMSGGPSSYGYTF. J is TRBJ1-2 and V is TRBV19, with D tentatively TRBD1 (6 bases). CDR1 is LNHDA and CDR2 is SQIVND in the germline V gene (reference sequence). CDR3 size: 16 residues. V shed 3 bases and J shed 5 bases, with 19 bases lying between them.

The genes are TRBV6-1 and TRBJ2-1, with 9 bases aligning to TRBD1. Unmatched junction bases numbered 8, after V lost 4 bases and J lost 7 bases. This CDR3 region has 15 residues. Germline loops: CDR1 MNHNS, CDR2 SASEGT. CDR3 coding DNA: TGTGCCAGCAGTGTCCCCGGGACAGGGATGAATGAGCAGTTCTTC. As protein: CASSVPGTGMNEQFF.

The chain links TRBV6-1 to TRBJ2-2, with unresolved D. The V gene lost 5 bases and the J gene lost 9 bases, with 16 bases spanning the gap. CDR1 and CDR2 from the germline V gene are MNHNS and SASEGT. The CDR3 totals 14 residues. CDR3 sequence: CASSPRHDSRELFF. As DNA, the CDR3 is TGTGCCAGCAGTCCCCGGCACGACTCGCGGGAGCTGTTTTTT.

The chain combines TRBV9 with TRBJ2-3; 8 positions agree with TRBD2. The germline V gene encodes CDR1 SGDLS and CDR2 YYNGEE. With 1 base clipped from V and 4 bases from J, the junction kept 5 bases outside the gene matches. The CDR3 is made up of 15 amino acids. The CDR3 region is CASSVWTSLSDTQYF. The CDR3 DNA sequence: TGTGCCAGCAGCGTATGGACTAGCTTATCAGATACGCAGTATTTT. The full variable domain, with the rest looked up from reference TRBV9 and TRBJ2-3, is DSGVTQTPKHLITATGQRVTLRCSPRSGDLSVYWYQQSLDQGLQFLIQYYNGEERAKGNILERFSAQQFPDLHSELNLSSLELGDSALYFCASSVWTSLSDTQYFGPGTRLTVL.

The genes are TRBV7-2 and TRBJ2-1, with 10 bases aligning to TRBD2. Trimming removed 7 bases from V and 8 bases from J; junction bases left unmatched: 5. The CDR3 has 13 residues. Germline CDR1 is SGHTA and CDR2 is FQGNSA. The CDR3 sequence: CASKRGGRDEQFF. The DNA for the CDR3 is TGTGCCAGCAAGCGGGGGGGCCGCGATGAGCAGTTCTTC.

A note on this clone: Relative to the germline gene, one junction end is altered; a read error may explain this. The chain is built from TRBV7-7 and TRBJ2-1; D is perhaps TRBD1 (7 bases). CDR1 is SSHAT and CDR2 is FNYEAQ in the germline V gene (reference sequence). The CDR3 has 16 amino acids. CDR3 protein: CASSLGGGRAGNEQFF. DNA of the CDR3: TGTGCTAGCAGCTTAGGAGGGGGCAGGGCGGGGAATGAGCAGTTCTTC.

This chain connects TRBV7-8 to TRBJ2-3, with D possibly being TRBD2 (7 bases). Germline V gene data show CDR1 as SGHVS and CDR2 as FQNEAQ. Trimming pared 5 bases from V and 1 base from J, leaving 19 bases between. CDR3 length equals 17 residues. The CDR3 loop is CASSVVGGGLGTDTQYF. The CDR3 region has the DNA TGTGCCAGCAGCGTCGTTGGGGGGGGCCTCGGCACAGATACGCAGTATTTT. Full variable domain (outside the CDR3, taken from reference TRBV7-8 and TRBJ2-3): GAGVSQSPRYKVAKRGQDVALRCDPISGHVSLFWYQQALGQGPEFLTYFQNEAQLDKSGLPSDRFFAERPEGSVSTLKIQRTQQEDSAVYLCASSVVGGGLGTDTQYFGPGTRLTVL.

V gene TRBV5-4 combines with J gene TRBJ2-3; D is undetermined. V lost 1 base and J 1 base, leaving 4 bases between the germline ends. The CDR3 has 13 amino acids. Germline values: CDR1 SGHNT, CDR2 YYREEE (reference sequence). The CDR3 nucleotides read TGTGCCAGCAGCTTGTTCGGCACAGATACGCAGTATTTT. Translated, it gives CASSLFGTDTQYF.

The chain combines TRBV2 with TRBJ2-3, with D possibly being TRBD2 (5 bases). In germline, CDR1 is SNHLY, CDR2 FYNNEI. The CDR3 extends over 14 amino acids. CDR3 in amino acids: CVTGISGFSDTQYF. The CDR3 DNA sequence: TGTGTCACGGGGATCTCAGGTTTTTCGGATACGCAGTATTTT.

The chain combines TRBV7-2 with TRBJ2-7; 10 nucleotides line up with TRBD1. The CDR3 contains 15 residues. The germline CDR1 and CDR2 sequences are SGHTA and FQGNSA. Losses at the gene ends were 4 bases for V and 2 bases for J; bases not matched to a gene: 5. This chain's CDR3 is CASSSSTGGAYEQYF. In DNA form, the CDR3 reads TGTGCCAGCAGCTCTTCGACAGGGGGCGCCTACGAGCAGTACTTC.

This clone was recorded only once. This chain uses TRBV5-4 with TRBJ1-1; perhaps TRBD1 as D (6 bases). The CDR3 is made up of 15 amino acids. V was pared by 4 bases and J by 0 bases, with 13 bases between. CDR1 SGHNT and CDR2 YYREEE come from the germline V gene (reference sequence). CDR3 in amino acids: CASSTGGGMNTEAFF. DNA for the CDR3: TGTGCCAGCAGCACCGGGGGGGGCATGAACACTGAAGCTTTCTTT.

The rearrangement joins TRBV5-4 to TRBJ1-1; TRBD1 aligns across 9 bases. The CDR3 consists of 15 residues. In germline, CDR1 is SGHNT, CDR2 YYREEE (reference sequence). V lost 5 bases to trimming and J lost 4 bases; unmatched junction nucleotides: 9. The CDR3 DNA is TGTGCCAGCAGGGGACAGGGCGGTCTCCCCACTGAAGCTTTCTTT. Translated: CASRGQGGLPTEAFF.

DNA for the CDR3: TGTGCCTGGAGTACCACAGGGAACTACGAGCAGTACTTC. Translation gives CAWSTTGNYEQYF. The genes are TRBV30 and TRBJ2-7; TRBD1 might be the D (6 bases). This CDR3 comprises 13 residues. CDR1 and CDR2 (germline): GTSNPN, SVGIG (reference sequence). Trimming pared 2 bases from V and 3 bases from J, leaving 11 bases between.

The CDR3 sequence: CASSNQGQPYGYTF. CDR3 nucleotides: TGTGCCAGCAGCAACCAAGGACAGCCCTATGGCTACACCTTC. The J gene is TRBJ1-2, the V gene TRBV5-6; the D gene is possibly TRBD1 (6 bases). This CDR3 contains 14 residues. V lost 4 bases and J lost 4, with 14 bases in between. Germline V gene lookup returns CDR1 SGHDT and CDR2 YYEEEE.

This clone came up a few times. V usage is TRBV6-6 and J usage is TRBJ1-5; the D gene is possibly TRBD1 (5 bases). The CDR3 totals 15 residues. The germline V gene encodes CDR1 MNHNY and CDR2 SVGAGI (reference sequence). V shed 7 bases and J shed 5 bases, with 18 bases lying between them. The CDR3 DNA reads as TGTGCCAGCACCTACTTCGGGACGGGGGATCAGCCCCAGCATTTT. This codes for CASTYFGTGDQPQHF.

This sequence joins TRBV9 and TRBJ1-1, with 10 bases aligning to TRBD1. J was trimmed by 11 bases and V by 0 bases; bases with no gene match: 4. The CDR3 has 13 residues. From germline, CDR1 is SGDLS and CDR2 YYNGEE. CDR3 region: CASSVVTGGDAFF. CDR3 sequence (DNA): TGTGCCAGCAGCGTAGTGACAGGGGGCGACGCTTTCTTT.

The V and J genes are TRBV7-9 and TRBJ2-2, with 10 positions matching TRBD2. The CDR3 runs to 17 residues. V dropped 3 bases and J dropped 4; count of bases not matched to a gene: 8. CDR1 is SEHNR, CDR2 FQNEAQ, per germline (reference sequence). The CDR3 nucleotides read TGTGCCAGCAGCTTTGGTAGCGGGGGGCCGAGCACCGGGGAGCTGTTTTTT. This encodes CASSFGSGGPSTGELFF.

The chain recombines TRBV10-3 with TRBJ1-2; maybe TRBD1 (5 bases). The CDR3 has 14 residues. Germline V CDR1 and CDR2: ENHRY, SYGVKD. Trimming took off 0 bases at V and 4 bases at J, with 9 bases between the two ends. CDR3 residues: CAISESQGPYGYTF. CDR3 bases: TGTGCCATCAGTGAGTCCCAGGGCCCCTATGGCTACACCTTC.